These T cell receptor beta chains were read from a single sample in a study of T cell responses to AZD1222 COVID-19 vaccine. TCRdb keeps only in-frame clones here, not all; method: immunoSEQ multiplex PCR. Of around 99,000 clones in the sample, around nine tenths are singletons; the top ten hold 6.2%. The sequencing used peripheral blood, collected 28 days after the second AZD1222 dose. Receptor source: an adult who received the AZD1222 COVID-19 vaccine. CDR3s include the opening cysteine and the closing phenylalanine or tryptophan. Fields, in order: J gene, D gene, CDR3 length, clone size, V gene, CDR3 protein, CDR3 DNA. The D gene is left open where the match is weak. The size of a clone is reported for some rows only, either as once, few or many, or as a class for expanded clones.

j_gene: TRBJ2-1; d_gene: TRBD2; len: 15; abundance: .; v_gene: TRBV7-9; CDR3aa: CASSSGLVWGDEQFF; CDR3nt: TGTGCCAGCAGCTCCGGACTAGTCTGGGGGGATGAGCAGTTCTTC
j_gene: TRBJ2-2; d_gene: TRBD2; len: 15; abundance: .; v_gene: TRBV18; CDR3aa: CASSRLAVDTGELFF; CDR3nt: TGTGCCAGCTCACGACTAGCAGTTGACACCGGGGAGCTGTTTTTT
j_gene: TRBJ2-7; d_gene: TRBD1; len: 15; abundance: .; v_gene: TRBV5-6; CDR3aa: CASSFGTGSFYEQYF; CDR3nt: TGTGCCAGCAGCTTCGGGACAGGGAGCTTCTACGAGCAGTACTTC
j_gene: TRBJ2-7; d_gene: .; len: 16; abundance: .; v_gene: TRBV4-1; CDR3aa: CASSHGLWGSSYEQYF; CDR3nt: TGCGCCAGCAGCCACGGGCTTTGGGGGAGCTCCTACGAGCAGTACTTC
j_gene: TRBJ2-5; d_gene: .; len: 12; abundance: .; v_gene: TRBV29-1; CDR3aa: CSLRTNSETQYF; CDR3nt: TGCAGCCTGCGGACTAACTCTGAGACCCAGTACTTC
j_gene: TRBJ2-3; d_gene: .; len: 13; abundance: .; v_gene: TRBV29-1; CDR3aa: CSVGAPGTDTQYF; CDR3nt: TGCAGCGTTGGCGCGCCTGGCACAGATACGCAGTATTTT
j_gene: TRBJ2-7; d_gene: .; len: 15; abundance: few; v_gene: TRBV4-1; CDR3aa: CASSQLGTEGYEQYF; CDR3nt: TGCGCCAGCAGCCAACTGGGGACTGAAGGCTACGAGCAGTACTTC
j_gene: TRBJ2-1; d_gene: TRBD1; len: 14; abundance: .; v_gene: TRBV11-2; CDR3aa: CASTSDRGFNEQFF; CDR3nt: TGTGCCAGCACCTCAGACAGGGGCTTCAATGAGCAGTTCTTC
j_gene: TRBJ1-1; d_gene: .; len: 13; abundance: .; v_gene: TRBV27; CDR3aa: CASSHPGALGAFF; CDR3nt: TGTGCCAGCAGCCATCCCGGAGCCCTTGGAGCTTTCTTT
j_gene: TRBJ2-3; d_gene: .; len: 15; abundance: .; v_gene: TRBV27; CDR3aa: CASRERGLSTDTQYF; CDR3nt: TGTGCCAGCAGAGAGAGGGGTCTGAGTACAGATACGCAGTATTTT